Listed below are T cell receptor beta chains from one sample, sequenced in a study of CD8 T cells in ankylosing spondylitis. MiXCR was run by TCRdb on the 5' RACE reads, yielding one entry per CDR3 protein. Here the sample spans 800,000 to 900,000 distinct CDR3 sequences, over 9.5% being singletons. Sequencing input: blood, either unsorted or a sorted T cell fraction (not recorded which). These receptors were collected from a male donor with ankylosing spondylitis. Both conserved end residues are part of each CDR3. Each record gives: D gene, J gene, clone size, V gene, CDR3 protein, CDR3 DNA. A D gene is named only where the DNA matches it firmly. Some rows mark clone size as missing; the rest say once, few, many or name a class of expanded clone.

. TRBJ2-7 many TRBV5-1 CASKQTASSYEQYF TGCGCCAGCAAACAGACAGCGAGCTCCTACGAGCAGTACTTC
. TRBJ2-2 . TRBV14 CASSQQGSTGELFF TGTGCCAGCAGCCAGCAGGGTTCCACCGGGGAGCTGTTTTTT
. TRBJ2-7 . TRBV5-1 CASSLVGSHSYEQYF TGCGCCAGCAGCTTGGTAGGTAGCCACTCCTACGAGCAGTACTTC
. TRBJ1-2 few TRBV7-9 CASSPEITF TGTGCCAGCAGCCCCGAAATAACCTTC
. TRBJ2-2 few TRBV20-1 CSASNAGELFF TGCAGTGCCTCGAACGCCGGGGAGCTGTTTTTT
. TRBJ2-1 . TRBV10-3 CAISETYNEQFF TGTGCCATCAGTGAGACATACAATGAGCAGTTCTTC
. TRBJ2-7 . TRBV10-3 CAIRRTGSSYEQYF TGTGCCATCAGGAGGACGGGCAGCTCCTACGAGCAGTACTTC
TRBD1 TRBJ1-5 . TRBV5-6 CASSWDRVDQPQHF TGTGCCAGCAGCTGGGACAGGGTGGATCAGCCCCAGCATTTT
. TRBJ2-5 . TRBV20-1 CSAPPRGKETQYF TGCAGTGCTCCCCCACGGGGGAAAGAGACCCAGTACTTC
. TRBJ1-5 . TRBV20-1 CSALGEPQHF TGCAGTGCCCTGGGGGAACCCCAGCATTTT
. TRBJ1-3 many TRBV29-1 CSVVVSSGNTIYF TGCAGCGTTGTCGTCAGCTCTGGAAACACCATATATTTT
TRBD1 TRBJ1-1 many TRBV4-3 CASSHTGGSSTEAFF TGCGCCAGCAGCCATACAGGGGGCTCGAGCACTGAAGCTTTCTTT
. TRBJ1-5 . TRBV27 CASSQLGREGQPQHF TGTGCCAGCAGTCAGCTCGGACGGGAGGGTCAGCCCCAGCATTTT
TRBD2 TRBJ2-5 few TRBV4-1 CASSQKTSSKQETQYF TGCGCCAGCAGCCAGAAGACTAGCAGCAAACAAGAGACCCAGTACTTC
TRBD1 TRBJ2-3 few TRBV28 CATRPGQGAWDTQYF TGTGCCACCCGCCCGGGACAGGGGGCGTGGGATACGCAGTATTTT
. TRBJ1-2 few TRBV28 CASSWGDGLPDYGYTF TGTGCCAGCAGTTGGGGGGACGGACTCCCCGACTATGGCTACACCTTC
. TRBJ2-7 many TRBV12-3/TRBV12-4 CASSARFEQYF TGTGCCAGCAGTGCTCGTTTCGAGCAGTACTTC
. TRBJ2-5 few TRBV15 CATSRDRSETQYF TGTGCCACCAGCAGAGATCGCTCAGAGACCCAGTACTTC
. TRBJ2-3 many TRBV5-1 CASSLSLAASTDTQYF TGCGCCAGCAGCTTGAGTTTAGCGGCCAGCACAGATACGCAGTATTTT
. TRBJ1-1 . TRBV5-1 CASSLETQGNTEAFF TGCGCCAGCAGCTTGGAGACCCAGGGGAACACTGAAGCTTTCTTT
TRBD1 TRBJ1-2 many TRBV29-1 CSAETGTGFGYTF TGCAGCGCTGAAACCGGGACAGGGTTTGGCTACACCTTC
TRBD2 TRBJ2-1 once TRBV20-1 CSAVGTSAYSNYNEQFF TGCAGTGCTGTGGGGACTAGCGCCTACTCCAACTACAATGAGCAGTTCTTC
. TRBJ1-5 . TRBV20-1 CSAGNLISNQPQHF TGCAGTGCTGGGAATTTAATTAGCAATCAGCCCCAGCATTTT
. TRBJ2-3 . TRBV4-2 CASSQDRGGYTQYF TGTGCCAGCAGCCAAGATAGGGGCGGGTATACGCAGTATTTT
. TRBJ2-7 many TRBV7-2 CASSHRTAPYEQYF TGTGCCAGCAGCCATCGGACAGCTCCCTACGAGCAGTACTTC
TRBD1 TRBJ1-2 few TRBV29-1 CSVEDSLTGNYGYTF TGCAGCGTTGAAGATAGTCTGACAGGGAACTATGGCTACACCTTC
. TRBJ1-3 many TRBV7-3 CASSLGFGNTIYF TGTGCCAGCAGCTTAGGTTTCGGAAACACCATATATTTT
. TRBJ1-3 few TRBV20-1 CSASVLGPGNTIYF TGCAGTGCTAGCGTGTTGGGTCCTGGAAACACCATATATTTT
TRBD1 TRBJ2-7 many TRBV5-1 CASRGQGSSYEQYF TGCGCCAGCAGAGGACAGGGGAGCTCCTACGAGCAGTACTTC
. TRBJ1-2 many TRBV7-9 CASSFWAGAYGYTF TGTGCCAGCAGCTTTTGGGCAGGGGCCTATGGCTACACCTTC
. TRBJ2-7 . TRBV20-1 CSARSRTALSYEQYF TGCAGTGCTAGGAGCAGGACCGCGCTCTCCTACGAGCAGTACTTC
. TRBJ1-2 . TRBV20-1 CSARATSGPERTF TGCAGTGCTAGAGCTACGAGTGGCCCGGAAAGGACCTTC
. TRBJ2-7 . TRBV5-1 CASSSRPRVYEQYF TGCGCCAGCAGCAGCCGTCCCAGGGTCTACGAGCAGTACTTC
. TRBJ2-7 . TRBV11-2 CVSSLEWGVSYEQYF TGTGTCAGCAGCTTAGAGTGGGGGGTCTCCTACGAGCAGTACTTC
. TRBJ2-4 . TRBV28 CASSLPGSIAKNIQYF TGTGCCAGCAGTTTACCCGGGTCCATAGCCAAAAACATTCAGTACTTC
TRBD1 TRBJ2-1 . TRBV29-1 CSVDRGTGLNEQFF TGCAGCGTTGATAGGGGGACAGGCCTAAATGAGCAGTTCTTC
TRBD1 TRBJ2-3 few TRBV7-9 CASSSPGQGIADTQYF TGTGCCAGCAGTTCTCCGGGACAGGGTATCGCAGATACGCAGTATTTT
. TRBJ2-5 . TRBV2 CASSEIRETQYF TGTGCCAGCAGTGAAATTAGAGAGACCCAGTACTTC
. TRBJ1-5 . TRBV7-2 CASSFHPEGYQHF TGTGCCAGCAGTTTTCACCCGGAGGGTTATCAGCATTTT
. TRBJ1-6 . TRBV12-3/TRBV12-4 CASSRDTPRNSPLHF TGTGCCAGCAGCAGGGACACGCCAAGAAATTCACCCCTCCACTTT
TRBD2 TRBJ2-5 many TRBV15 CATSRELAGGYETQYF TGTGCCACCAGCAGAGAACTAGCGGGAGGATACGAGACCCAGTACTTC